These 21 T cell receptor beta chains originate from one sample sequenced in a study of patients and donors after allogeneic stem cell transplantation. MiXCR, applied by TCRdb to the RT-PCR reads, yields one record per CDR3 protein. The sample lists about a million distinct CDR3 sequences, more than 15% occurring once. The sequenced sample was blood, either unsorted or a sorted T cell fraction (not recorded which). Source of these receptors: a human donor who was either an allogeneic HSCT recipient or a stem cell or donor lymphocyte infusion donor (not recorded which). It is not recorded whose cells these are; they may come from a transplant donor.

This clonotype was seen more than once but under ten times. The chain has TRBV6-4 and TRBJ2-1, with 10 positions matching TRBD1. The ends lost 4 bases at V and 7 bases at J; junction bases unmatched: 4. Germline CDR1 and CDR2: MRHNA and SNTAGT. The CDR3 sequence is 14 residues long. In DNA, the CDR3 is TGTGCCAGCAGTGGGGACAGGGGTGATAATGAGCAGTTCTTC. The encoded protein is CASSGDRGDNEQFF.

This clonotype showed up just a few times. The J gene is TRBJ2-7, the V gene TRBV6-5; 10 nucleotides agree with TRBD1. Looked up from germline, CDR1 is MNHEY and CDR2 is SVGAGI. The CDR3 runs 16 residues. Unmatched junction bases numbered 7, after V lost 0 bases and J lost 5 bases. The CDR3 region has the DNA TGTGCCAGCAGTTACTCGAAGGGACAGGGGTTCGACGAGCAGTACTTC. It encodes CASSYSKGQGFDEQYF.

This clonotype showed up just a few times. This rearrangement joins TRBV5-1 to TRBJ1-1; 7 bases map to TRBD1. The CDR3 contains 15 residues. Germline V gene lookup returns CDR1 SGHRS and CDR2 YFSETQ. Unmatched junction bases numbered 13, after V lost 5 bases and J lost 6 bases. Written as DNA, the CDR3 is TGCGCCAGCAGTTATACGGGACAGACGATCTCTGAAGCTTTCTTT. This codes for CASSYTGQTISEAFF.

V usage is TRBV3-1 and J usage is TRBJ1-1, with TRBD1 as a possible D gene (5 bases). V was pared by 7 bases and J by 1 base, with 19 bases between. The CDR3 is 16 residues long. Germline V gene data show CDR1 as LGHDT and CDR2 as YNNKEL (reference sequence). The CDR3 spells CASTKTSGRQNTEAFF. The CDR3 nucleotides read TGTGCCAGCACCAAGACCTCGGGACGGCAGAACACTGAAGCTTTCTTT.

J is TRBJ2-7 and V is TRBV20-1; possibly TRBD2 for D (6 bases). The V end lost 1 base, the J end lost 4 bases, and 26 bases lay between the germline ends. The CDR3 runs to 18 residues. The germline V gene has CDR1 DFQATT and CDR2 SNEGSKA (reference sequence). The CDR3 coding sequence is TGCAGTGCTAGAGTTGAGAGGGGACTTTTCTCCCTGGAGTACGAGCAGTACTTC. Protein: CSARVERGLFSLEYEQYF.

The chain links TRBV7-7 to TRBJ2-1, with TRBD2 matching 9 bases. Germline assignment: CDR1 SSHAT and CDR2 FNYEAQ (reference sequence). The length of the CDR3 is 13 residues. The J segment lost 5 bases and the V segment lost 5 bases, leaving 1 base of the junction unmatched. The CDR3 DNA reads TGTGCCAGCAGCCGACTAGCGGACAATGAGCAGTTCTTC. Protein: CASSRLADNEQFF.

This clonotype occurred many times. The rearrangement uses TRBV18 and TRBJ2-3, with a weak D call TRBD1 (6 bases). The germline CDR1 and CDR2 sequences are KGHSH and LQKENI. This CDR3 has 14 residues. V shed 1 base and J shed 4 bases, with 9 bases lying between them. The CDR3 protein is CASSPLGGSDTQYF. DNA of the CDR3: TGTGCCAGCTCACCACTTGGGGGCTCAGATACGCAGTATTTT.

This clonotype occurred a few times. The CDR3 sequence: CASSFGTGSGGALSPLHF. The CDR3 DNA reads as TGTGCCAGCAGTTTCGGGACAGGTAGCGGAGGGGCCCTTTCACCCCTCCACTTT. This sequence joins TRBV12-3 or TRBV12-4 and TRBJ1-6; 8 bases are shared with TRBD1. The CDR3 has 18 residues. The V segment lost 3 bases and the J segment 9 bases; nucleotides outside the gene matches: 16.

A few counts support this clonotype. V is TRBV12-3 or TRBV12-4 and J is TRBJ2-1, with D possibly called TRBD1 or TRBD2 (7 bases each). V lost 0 bases and J 3 bases, leaving 15 bases between the germline ends. The CDR3 has 17 residues. In nucleotides, the CDR3 is TGTGCCAGCAGTTTAGCGCAGGGGGAGGGCCTCTACAATGAGCAGTTCTTC. The encoded protein is CASSLAQGEGLYNEQFF.

This chain joins TRBV5-6 and TRBJ1-2, with D maybe TRBD1 (6 bases). V dropped 4 bases and J dropped 3 bases, with 19 bases sitting between them. The CDR3 covers 16 residues. Per the germline V gene, CDR1 is SGHDT and CDR2 is YYEEEE. The CDR3 reads CASSDLLGQPYYGYTF. The CDR3 DNA follows: TGTGCCAGCAGCGACCTTCTCGGACAGCCCTACTATGGCTACACCTTC.

This clonotype has more than one count but fewer than ten. The V call is TRBV6-1, the J call TRBJ2-3; D is unclear. The V end lost 4 bases, the J end lost 1 base, and 12 bases lay between the germline ends. CDR1 MNHNS and CDR2 SASEGT come from the germline V gene. The CDR3 has 15 amino acids. CDR3 coding DNA: TGTGCCAGCAGTGCCCGGACGTCCCGCACAGATACGCAGTATTTT. Amino acid sequence: CASSARTSRTDTQYF.

This clonotype was seen a few times. J is TRBJ1-2 and V is TRBV7-6, with D possibly TRBD1 on 6 matching bases. V was pared by 3 bases and J by 8 bases, with 13 bases between. Germline V gene lookup returns CDR1 SGHVS and CDR2 FNYEAQ. CDR3 length equals 13 residues. The CDR3 region has the DNA TGTGCCAGCAGCTTCGGGGGCGGTATAGGCTACACCTTC. Its translation is CASSFGGGIGYTF.

The gene calls are TRBV7-6 and TRBJ1-2; D might be TRBD1 (5 bases). Germline V gene data show CDR1 as SGHVS and CDR2 as FNYEAQ. Deletions cut 5 bases from V and 8 bases from J, with 15 bases between. This CDR3 region has 13 residues. The CDR3, as DNA: TGTGCCAGCAGCGCAGGGCGGGTTGACGGCTACACCTTC. It specifies CASSAGRVDGYTF.

In this sample, this clonotype turned up a few times. The V and J genes are TRBV6-5 and TRBJ2-3; 9 positions match TRBD1. Germline V gives CDR1 MNHEY, CDR2 SVGAGI. This CDR3 comprises 18 residues. With 4 bases clipped from V and 0 bases from J, the junction kept 11 bases outside the gene matches. The CDR3 DNA sequence: TGTGCCAGCAGTTCCCCGAGGGACAGGGTGATAAGCACAGATACGCAGTATTTT. It translates to CASSSPRDRVISTDTQYF.

This clonotype was picked up a small number of times. Here the CDR3 DNA reads TGCGCCAGCAGCCCACAGCGGGAGTTTGGTGAGCAGTTCTTC. Encoded protein: CASSPQREFGEQFF. The chain combines TRBV5-1 with TRBJ2-1; TRBD2 agrees at 8 bases. Germline CDR1 SGHRS, CDR2 YFSETQ. V gave up 4 bases and J gave up 9 bases; unmatched junction bases: 9. There are 14 residues in the CDR3.

J is TRBJ2-2 and V is TRBV5-1; 10 positions agree with TRBD2. Per the germline V gene, CDR1 is SGHRS and CDR2 is YFSETQ. CDR3 length equals 18 residues. J gave up 4 bases and V 3 bases, and 12 bases lay outside the gene matches. The chain's CDR3 is CASSSPTSGEVGTGELFF. CDR3 bases: TGCGCCAGCAGCTCCCCCACTAGCGGGGAGGTCGGCACCGGGGAGCTGTTTTTT.

The CDR3 nucleotides are TGTGCCAGCAGCTTACCGGGACAGGGGGCGCAGAGCACTGAAGCTTTCTTT. Its translation is CASSLPGQGAQSTEAFF. V usage is TRBV5-6 and J usage is TRBJ1-1, with 12 nucleotides matching TRBD1. The J segment lost 4 bases and the V segment lost 2 bases, leaving 9 bases of the junction unmatched. This CDR3 contains 17 residues. The V gene's germline CDR1 is SGHDT and CDR2 YYEEEE.

This clonotype was seen many times. The chain employs TRBV12-3 or TRBV12-4 and TRBJ2-5, with 7 bases fitting TRBD2. V gave up 6 bases and J gave up 0 bases; unmatched junction bases: 7. The CDR3 loop spans 15 amino acids. CDR3 nucleotide sequence: TGTGCCAGCAGGCTGGGGGGGATGTACCAAGAGACCCAGTACTTC. Its protein is CASRLGGMYQETQYF.

This clonotype was detected a few times. The chain has TRBV12-3 or TRBV12-4 and TRBJ2-3; perhaps D is TRBD1 or TRBD2 (5 bases each). Trimming took off 7 bases at V and 6 bases at J, with 11 bases between the two ends. This CDR3 is 12 amino acids long. The CDR3: CASKGTADTQYF. CDR3 in DNA: TGTGCCAGCAAAGGGACGGCGGATACGCAGTATTTT.

This clonotype was observed a few times. This chain uses TRBV5-6 with TRBJ2-3, with D unresolved. The length of the CDR3 is 13 residues. Germline values: CDR1 SGHDT, CDR2 YYEEEE. The germline V and J ends were trimmed by 3 bases and 3 bases, with 8 bases remaining between them. CDR3: CASSSLRTDTQYF. Written as DNA, the CDR3 is TGTGCCAGCAGCTCCCTTAGGACAGATACGCAGTATTTT.

This clonotype was detected only a few times. This chain connects TRBV20-1 to TRBJ2-1, with D hard to call. CDR1 and CDR2 (germline): DFQATT, SNEGSKA (reference sequence). V was trimmed by 0 bases and J by 6 bases, leaving 6 bases between them. CDR3 length: 12 amino acids. The CDR3 sequence is CSAREWANEQFF. In DNA form, the CDR3 reads TGCAGTGCTAGAGAGTGGGCCAATGAGCAGTTCTTC.